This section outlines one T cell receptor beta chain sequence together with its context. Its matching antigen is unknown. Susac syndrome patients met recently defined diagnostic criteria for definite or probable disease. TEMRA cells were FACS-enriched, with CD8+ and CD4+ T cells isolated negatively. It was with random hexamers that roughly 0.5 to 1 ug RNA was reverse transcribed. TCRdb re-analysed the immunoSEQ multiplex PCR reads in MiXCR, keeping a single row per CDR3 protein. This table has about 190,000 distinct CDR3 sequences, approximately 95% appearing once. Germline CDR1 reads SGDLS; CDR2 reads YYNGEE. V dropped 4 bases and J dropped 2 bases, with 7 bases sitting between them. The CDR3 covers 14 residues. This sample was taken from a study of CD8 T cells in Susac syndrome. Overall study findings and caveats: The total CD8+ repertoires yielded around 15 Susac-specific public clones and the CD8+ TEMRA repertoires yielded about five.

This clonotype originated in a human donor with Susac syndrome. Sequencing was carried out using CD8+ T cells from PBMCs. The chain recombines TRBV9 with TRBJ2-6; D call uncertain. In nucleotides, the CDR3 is TGTGCCAGCAGCCTCAGTCCTGGGGCCAACGTCCTGACTTTC. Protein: CASSLSPGANVLTF.